This entry is about one T cell receptor (beta chain). At the DNA level, this CDR3 is encoded by other sequences in the same sample as well. The sample originates from a study of blood T cell repertoires in COVID-19. Background on the study: Sites in the United States, Italy and Spain provided acute and convalescent COVID-19 samples. In each case, the material was cDNA or gDNA derived from T cells, B-cell-depleted T cells, or PBMCs.

The CDR3 runs to 13 residues. Germline CDR1 and CDR2: GTSNPN and SVGIG (reference sequence). Trimming at V came to 5 bases and at J to 5 bases, leaving 5 bases not matched to a gene. Per the original data handling: Estimation of nucleated cell counts relied on the amplification of reference gene primers. Assay: immunoSEQ multiplex PCR; the TCRdb copy retains only in-frame clones and omits some. V and J calls and clone size come straight from that table; D and trimming were deduced from the DNA. The table includes about 330,000 clones, nearly 90% detected once. All enrollees were roughly 18 to 89 years old and from 24 US areas.

This receptor was taken from a woman in her 30s who had recovered from COVID-19. The chain recombines TRBV30 with TRBJ1-5; 8 nucleotides match TRBD1. Material for sequencing was PBMCs or T cells enriched from blood (not recorded which). The CDR3 DNA is TGTGCCTGGGCCACAGGGGGGGATCAGCCCCAGCATTTT. Amino acids: CAWATGGDQPQHF. Full variable domain (missing parts from reference TRBV30 and TRBJ1-5): SQTIHQWPATLVQPVGSPLSLECTVEGTSNPNLYWYRQAAGRGLQLLFYSVGIGQISSEVPQNLSASRPQDRQFILSSKKLLLSDSGFYLCAWATGGDQPQHFGDGTRLSIL.